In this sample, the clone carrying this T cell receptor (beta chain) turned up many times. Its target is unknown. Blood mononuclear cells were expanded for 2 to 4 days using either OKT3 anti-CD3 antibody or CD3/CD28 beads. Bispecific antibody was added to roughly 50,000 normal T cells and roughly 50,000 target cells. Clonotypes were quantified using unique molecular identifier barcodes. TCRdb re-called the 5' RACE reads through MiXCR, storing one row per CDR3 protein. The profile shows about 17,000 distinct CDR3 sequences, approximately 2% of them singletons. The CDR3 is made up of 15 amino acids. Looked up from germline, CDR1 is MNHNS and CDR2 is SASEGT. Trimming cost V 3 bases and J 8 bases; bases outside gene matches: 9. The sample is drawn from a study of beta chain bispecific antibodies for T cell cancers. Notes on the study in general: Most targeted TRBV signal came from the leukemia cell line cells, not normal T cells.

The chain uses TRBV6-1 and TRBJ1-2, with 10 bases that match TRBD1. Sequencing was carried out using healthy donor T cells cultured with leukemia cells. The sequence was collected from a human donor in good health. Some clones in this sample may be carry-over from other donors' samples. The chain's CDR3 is CASSDLPGQGNGYTF. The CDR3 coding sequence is TGTGCCAGCAGTGACTTGCCGGGACAGGGGAACGGCTACACCTTC.